This note documents a single TCR beta chain sequence. This clone's antigen is unknown. No base-level quality is on record; no much larger clone is a single base apart. The sample comes from a study of shared clonotypes between healthy human individuals (dated by TCRdb to the early 2020s). Background on the whole study: A couple of women and three men aged 18 to 49 years were included in the cohort. Per donor, three plates each were used for CD4 naive and CD4 memory, two for CD8 naive, and one for CD8 memory. The study deeply sequenced blood TCR repertoires of several healthy adults to estimate repertoire size and the extent of clonotype sharing between individuals. Libraries were prepared and TCR repertoires were sequenced by different laboratories using diverse techniques, in order to increase sequencing depth and limit assay-specific biases. Per donor, leukapheresis produced somewhere between about 0.94 and 9.5 billion PBMCs. What the research found in general, with its limitations: Naive subsets generally had larger estimated clonotype richness than memory subsets. Pairwise subsampling indicated that sequencing depth was expected to affect the degree of clonotype sharing among donors. When several donors were compared, the shared fraction of clonotypes was around 5% for naive CD4, around 3.5% for naive CD8, about 2.5% for memory CD4, and 0.4% for memory CD8. Higher generation probabilities were observed for clonotypes shared by all four sorted-subset donors than for non-shared clonotypes. Even with the large sequencing depth, rarefaction of the sorted-subset datasets indicated that sequencing was incomplete. Sampling was restricted to blood, and TCR repertoires in tissues likely differ from the TCR repertoires found in blood. Because the study included only a small number of donors, the genetic and exposure-history diversity represented was limited.

Healthy HIV-negative adults with no recently reported acute infections or vaccinations were included as donors. Every donor was a Caucasian adult residing in Nashville, Tennessee, USA. CD4+ T cells were enriched through magnetic negative selection, after which naive cells were positively selected on CD45RA and the remaining negative fraction served as the memory subset. Blood was collected by leukapheresis, and PBMCs were isolated by Ficoll-Histopaque density gradient centrifugation and then cryopreserved in liquid nitrogen vapor phase. Analytical flow cytometry was used to check the purity and quantity of each magnetically sorted T cell population. From each sorted fraction, genomic DNA was isolated and quantified by UV absorbance on a Nanodrop 2000c. TCR CDR3 regions were amplified from genomic DNA by multiplex PCR using the deep immunoSEQ assay. For each cell subset, the extracted genomic DNA was distributed evenly across all wells of several immunoSEQ 96-well plates, and each plate served as one replicate. For sorted subsets, about 0.2 ug genomic DNA, equal to 30,000 or so T cell genomes, was loaded into each replicate PCR. Purified libraries were measured with a Qubit 3.0 fluorometer, size-checked on a Bioanalyzer 2100, and measured again with the KAPA Library Quantification kit. Every immunoSEQ 96-well plate was sequenced on a separate single-read 150-cycle Illumina NextSeq 550 flow cell. Per the source publication's procedure: The immunoSEQ output contained only junctional sequences without quality scores, so filtering could not match that applied to full-length reads. Sequences were annotated with PyIR, a Python wrapper for IgBLAST v1.9, and V/J genes and CDR3 were assigned using IMGT germline references. Any read was removed if the V/J assignment was weak (E-value above 1e-6), the CDR3 was missing, or the read contained stop codons, out-of-frame junctions, or ambiguous translated residues. A V3J clonotype was defined by an identical inferred V gene, J gene, and CDR3 amino acid sequence. Percentage overlap between repertoires was calculated by dividing the number of shared unique clonotypes by the size of the smaller repertoire. Repertoire richness was assessed with RTK rarefaction, the Chao1 estimator, and Recon v2.1 estimates of unobserved clonotypes. Generation probabilities for all TCRbeta clonotypes obtained by the gDNA method from a handful of donors were computed using OLGA. TCRdb stores this immuneACCESS table with in-frame sequences only. Part of the clones is absent; in the studies checked, under half of the shortfall reflects unresolved V genes, and no reason is known for the rest. Clone size and the V and J calls come from that table; the DNA yielded D and trimming. A total of roughly 520,000 clones appear in this sample, about 96% of them only once. The ten most abundant clones make up about 0.067% of the sample.

Sequenced material: naive CD4+ T cells sorted from blood. The sample's cell subset or site label, decoded: CD45RA+ positively selected. This sequence was found in a woman aged 25-40 years in good health.

The DNA is TGTGCCAGCAGGACCCCAAGGTTCCCCTCCTACGAGCAGTACTTC. It is translated as CASRTPRFPSYEQYF. This receptor chain uses TRBV7-2 and TRBJ2-7; no D gene can be assigned with confidence. Relative to germline, V is 6 bases shorter and J is 0 bases shorter, with 15 bases between their ends. Taken from the germline V gene, the CDR1 and CDR2 loops are SGHTA and FQGNSA. Spanning cysteine to phenylalanine, the CDR3 consists of 15 amino acids. Only the CDR3 portion is preserved as DNA: 45 bases, with reading frame beginning at the first base.